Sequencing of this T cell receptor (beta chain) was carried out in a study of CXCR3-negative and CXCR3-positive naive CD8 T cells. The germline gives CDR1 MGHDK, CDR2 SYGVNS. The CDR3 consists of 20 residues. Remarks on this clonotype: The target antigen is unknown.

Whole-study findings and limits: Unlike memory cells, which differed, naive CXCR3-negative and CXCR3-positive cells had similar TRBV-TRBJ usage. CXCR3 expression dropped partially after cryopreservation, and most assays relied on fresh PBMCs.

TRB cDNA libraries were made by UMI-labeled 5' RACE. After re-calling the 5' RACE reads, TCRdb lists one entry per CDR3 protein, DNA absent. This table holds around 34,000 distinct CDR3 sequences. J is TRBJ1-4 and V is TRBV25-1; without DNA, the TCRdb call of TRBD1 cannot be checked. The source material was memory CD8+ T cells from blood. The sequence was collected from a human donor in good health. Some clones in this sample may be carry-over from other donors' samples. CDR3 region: CASSEFIGDRGMMSDEKLFF. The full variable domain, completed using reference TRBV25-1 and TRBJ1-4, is EADIYQTPRYLVIGTGKKITLECSQTMGHDKMYWYQQDPGMELHLIHYSYGVNSTEKGDLSSESTVSRIRTEHFPLTLESARPSHTSQYLCASSEFIGDRGMMSDEKLFFGSGTQLSVL.